These T cell receptor beta chains were read from a single sample in a study of identical twins' blood T cells. TCRdb reprocessed the 5' RACE reads with MiXCR, giving one entry per CDR3 protein. Of a few hundred thousand distinct CDR3 sequences detected, roughly 30% appear once; the ten largest clones hold roughly 5.5%. The sequenced material came from PBMCs. All receptors derive from a woman aged 18 to 49 in good health. CDR3s include the opening cysteine and the closing phenylalanine or tryptophan. D genes are given only for firm matches. Expanded clones get a size class; other rows say once, few or many, or leave the size out.

d_call: .; v_call: TRBV5-1; j_call: TRBJ1-1; clone_size: many; cdr3_nt: TGCGCCAGCAGCTTTAGCCTCGGGAACACTGAAGCTTTCTTT; cdr3_aa: CASSFSLGNTEAFF
d_call: .; v_call: TRBV19; j_call: TRBJ1-1; clone_size: .; cdr3_nt: TGTGCCAGTTGCCACCTGGGGCTCCAGAACACTGAAGCTTTCTTT; cdr3_aa: CASCHLGLQNTEAFF
d_call: TRBD1; v_call: TRBV7-9; j_call: TRBJ1-2; clone_size: .; cdr3_nt: TGTGCCAGCAGCTTAGGCAGGGGGCCCTATGGCTACACCTTC; cdr3_aa: CASSLGRGPYGYTF
d_call: TRBD2; v_call: TRBV12-5; j_call: TRBJ2-5; clone_size: .; cdr3_nt: TGTGCTAGTGGTTTACTAGCGGGAGCAGAGACCCAGTACTTC; cdr3_aa: CASGLLAGAETQYF
d_call: .; v_call: TRBV12-3/TRBV12-4; j_call: TRBJ2-2; clone_size: many; cdr3_nt: TGTGCCAGCAGTTTAAGAAAGGGAGGACAGGTCACCGGGGAGCTGTTTTTT; cdr3_aa: CASSLRKGGQVTGELFF
d_call: TRBD2; v_call: TRBV20-1; j_call: TRBJ2-1; clone_size: .; cdr3_nt: TGCAGTGCTGACTATAGCGGGAGGGATAAGAGCTCCTACAATGAGCAGTTCTTC; cdr3_aa: CSADYSGRDKSSYNEQFF
d_call: .; v_call: TRBV5-1; j_call: TRBJ1-1; clone_size: few; cdr3_nt: TGCGCCAGCAGCTTGGACAGGGCACAAGCTTTCTTT; cdr3_aa: CASSLDRAQAFF
d_call: .; v_call: TRBV20-1; j_call: TRBJ1-2; clone_size: .; cdr3_nt: TGCAGTGCTGGAGGGCTTTTCGGCTACACCTTC; cdr3_aa: CSAGGLFGYTF
d_call: .; v_call: TRBV27; j_call: TRBJ1-1; clone_size: few; cdr3_nt: TGTGCCAGCAGTTTAGTCTCGGACACTGAAGCTTTCTTT; cdr3_aa: CASSLVSDTEAFF
d_call: TRBD1; v_call: TRBV18; j_call: TRBJ1-6; clone_size: .; cdr3_nt: TGTGCCAGCTCACCAATAGGACAGGATACTTCACCCCTCCACTTT; cdr3_aa: CASSPIGQDTSPLHF
d_call: .; v_call: TRBV7-9; j_call: TRBJ2-2; clone_size: .; cdr3_nt: TGTGCCAGCAGCTCCGAGTTGAACACCGGGGAGCTGTTTTTT; cdr3_aa: CASSSELNTGELFF
d_call: .; v_call: TRBV29-1; j_call: TRBJ2-2; clone_size: .; cdr3_nt: TGCAGCGTTGCGCGGGGCGCAAACACCGGGGAGCTGTTTTTT; cdr3_aa: CSVARGANTGELFF
d_call: .; v_call: TRBV29-1; j_call: TRBJ1-1; clone_size: few; cdr3_nt: TGCAGCGTCTCGCGGCAGGGCACTGAAGCTTTCTTT; cdr3_aa: CSVSRQGTEAFF
d_call: .; v_call: TRBV30; j_call: TRBJ1-1; clone_size: few; cdr3_nt: TGTGCCTGGAGTCCGGGGGCGAACACTGAAGCTTTCTTT; cdr3_aa: CAWSPGANTEAFF
d_call: TRBD1; v_call: TRBV7-9; j_call: TRBJ1-1; clone_size: .; cdr3_nt: TGTGCCAGCAGCTTAGTCCACAGGGGTACTGAAGCTTTCTTT; cdr3_aa: CASSLVHRGTEAFF
d_call: TRBD1; v_call: TRBV27; j_call: TRBJ2-7; clone_size: .; cdr3_nt: TGTGCCACTTCATACTACAGGGGATCCTACGAGCAGTACTTC; cdr3_aa: CATSYYRGSYEQYF
d_call: TRBD2; v_call: TRBV19; j_call: TRBJ2-2; clone_size: few; cdr3_nt: TGTGCCAGTATTCCGGCTAGCGGGAAAGTCGGGGAGCTGTTTTTT; cdr3_aa: CASIPASGKVGELFF
d_call: .; v_call: TRBV7-9; j_call: TRBJ2-7; clone_size: .; cdr3_nt: TGTGCCAGCAGCTTAGTGTTTTCCTACGAGCAGTACTTC; cdr3_aa: CASSLVFSYEQYF
d_call: TRBD1; v_call: TRBV29-1; j_call: TRBJ1-1; clone_size: many; cdr3_nt: TGCAGCGTTGCTTCCTGGAGGGGGCGGAGGACTGAAGCTTTCTTT; cdr3_aa: CSVASWRGRRTEAFF
d_call: .; v_call: TRBV19; j_call: TRBJ1-1; clone_size: few; cdr3_nt: TGTGCCAGTAGTACACCACAGGGTTCAACTGAAGCTTTCTTT; cdr3_aa: CASSTPQGSTEAFF
d_call: .; v_call: TRBV5-1; j_call: TRBJ2-1; clone_size: .; cdr3_nt: TGCACCAGCTCGAGGGGCGGGTACAATGAGCAGTTCTTC; cdr3_aa: CTSSRGGYNEQFF
d_call: .; v_call: TRBV27; j_call: TRBJ1-5; clone_size: .; cdr3_nt: TGTGCCAGCAGTCCGCCCGGGGAAAATCAGCCCCAGCATTTT; cdr3_aa: CASSPPGENQPQHF
d_call: .; v_call: TRBV28; j_call: TRBJ2-3; clone_size: few; cdr3_nt: TGTGCCAGCAGTGCATGGAGAGCAAGCACAGATACGCAGTATTTT; cdr3_aa: CASSAWRASTDTQYF
d_call: .; v_call: TRBV5-6; j_call: TRBJ1-1; clone_size: few; cdr3_nt: TGTGCCAGCAGCTGGTCCGACCCGGGGGGAGCTTTCTTT; cdr3_aa: CASSWSDPGGAFF
d_call: TRBD1; v_call: TRBV6-1; j_call: TRBJ2-5; clone_size: .; cdr3_nt: TGTGCCAGCAGTGAGGACAGGGTAAGGGAGACCCAGTACTTC; cdr3_aa: CASSEDRVRETQYF
d_call: .; v_call: TRBV7-2; j_call: TRBJ1-1; clone_size: few; cdr3_nt: TGTGCCAGCAGCCATGTATTACAGGTCACGAACACTGAAGCTTTCTTT; cdr3_aa: CASSHVLQVTNTEAFF
d_call: .; v_call: TRBV19; j_call: TRBJ1-1; clone_size: .; cdr3_nt: TGTGCCAGTAGTATGGGTGACTCGGAATTCACTGAAGCTTTCTTT; cdr3_aa: CASSMGDSEFTEAFF
d_call: .; v_call: TRBV19; j_call: TRBJ2-1; clone_size: .; cdr3_nt: TGTGCCAGTAGCGTCCGGGACTCCCACTCCTACAATGAGCAGTTCTTC; cdr3_aa: CASSVRDSHSYNEQFF
d_call: TRBD2; v_call: TRBV20-1; j_call: TRBJ2-2; clone_size: few; cdr3_nt: TGCAGTGCAGGGACTAGCGGGGATAACACCGGGGAGCTGTTTTTT; cdr3_aa: CSAGTSGDNTGELFF
d_call: .; v_call: TRBV20-1; j_call: TRBJ1-4; clone_size: .; cdr3_nt: TGCAGTGCCGTTACCCGGTCCAATGAAAAACTGTTTTTT; cdr3_aa: CSAVTRSNEKLFF
d_call: .; v_call: TRBV29-1; j_call: TRBJ2-1; clone_size: .; cdr3_nt: TGCAGCGTTAAAGGGAGGGGGCCCTACAATGAGCAGTCCTTC; cdr3_aa: CSVKGRGPYNEQSF
d_call: TRBD1; v_call: TRBV20-1; j_call: TRBJ1-5; clone_size: .; cdr3_nt: TGCAGTGCTCCTGGACAGGGGGCTTTGAGAAATCAGCCCCAGCATTTT; cdr3_aa: CSAPGQGALRNQPQHF
d_call: TRBD2; v_call: TRBV20-1; j_call: TRBJ2-1; clone_size: few; cdr3_nt: TGCAGTGCTAGACAGTTGACTAGCGGGAGTTACAATGAGCAGTTCTTC; cdr3_aa: CSARQLTSGSYNEQFF